The source of this T cell receptor beta chain is a study of blood T cell repertoires in COVID-19. Looking at the study overall: The study drew acute and convalescent COVID-19 samples from the United States, Italy and Spain.

Libraries were prepared by immunoSEQ multiplex PCR; TCRdb keeps only in-frame clonotypes and omits some of them. This sample has 80,000 to 95,000 clones, with about 85% found just once. This sequence originates from a man at least 80 years old with acute or convalescent COVID-19. Sequenced: peripheral blood.

In DNA, the CDR3 is TGTGCCAGCAGCTCCAACAGGGTTGGCTACACCTTC. It yields the protein CASSSNRVGYTF. This chain joins TRBV5-6 and TRBJ1-2; D may be TRBD1 (6 bases). This CDR3 comprises 12 residues. Per the germline V gene, CDR1 is SGHDT and CDR2 is YYEEEE. Trimming cost V 3 bases and J 7 bases, with 10 bases left between them.